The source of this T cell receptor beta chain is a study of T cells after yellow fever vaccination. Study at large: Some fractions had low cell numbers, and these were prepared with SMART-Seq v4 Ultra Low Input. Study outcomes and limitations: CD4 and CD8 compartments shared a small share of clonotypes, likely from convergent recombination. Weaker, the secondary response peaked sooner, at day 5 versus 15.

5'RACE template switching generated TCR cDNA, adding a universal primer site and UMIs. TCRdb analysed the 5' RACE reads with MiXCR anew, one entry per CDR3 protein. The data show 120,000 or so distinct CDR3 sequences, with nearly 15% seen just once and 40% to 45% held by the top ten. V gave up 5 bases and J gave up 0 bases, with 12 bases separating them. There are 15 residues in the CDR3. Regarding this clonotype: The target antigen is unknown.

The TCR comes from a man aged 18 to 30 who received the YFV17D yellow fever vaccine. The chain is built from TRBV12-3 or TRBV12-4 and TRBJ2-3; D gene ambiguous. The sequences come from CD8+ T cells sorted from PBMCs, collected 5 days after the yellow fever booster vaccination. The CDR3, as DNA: TGTGCCAGCAGTATAGACACTGCTAGCACAGATACGCAGTATTTT. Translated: CASSIDTASTDTQYF.